The sequence of this T cell receptor beta chain was determined in a study of beta chain features in type 1 diabetes. Germline trimming cut 5 bases from V and 5 bases from J; bases unmatched to any gene: 11. CDR3 length equals 15 residues. Germline CDR1 and CDR2: MNHEY and SMNVEV (reference sequence). Expressed TCRB transcripts got sequenced, as all isolated RNA was reverse transcribed. The table came from immunoSEQ multiplex PCR; TCRdb's copy has only in-frame clones and leaves some out. The sample consists of more than 300,000 clones, under 8.5% of them appearing once. Sequencing was performed on central memory CD4+ T cells from blood. The chain employs TRBV27 and TRBJ1-2, with 7 bases matching TRBD1. The receptor was derived from a woman aged 18-29 years in good health. The CDR3 DNA follows: TGTGCCAGCAGTCCGCGGACAGGCCATTTATATGGCTACACCTTC. This codes for CASSPRTGHLYGYTF.